The 8 T cell receptor beta chains presented below share a single source sample, sequenced in a study of T cell responses to AZD1222 COVID-19 vaccine. The table came from immunoSEQ multiplex PCR; TCRdb's copy has only in-frame clones and leaves some out. The table has fewer than 150,000 clones, roughly 86% seen once. The starting material was peripheral blood, obtained on day 0 of AZD1222 vaccination. These receptors were obtained from an adult in good health.

This chain uses TRBV5-1 with TRBJ1-4; TRBD1 might be the D (5 bases). This CDR3 comprises 15 residues. V lost 6 bases and J 4 bases, leaving 16 bases between the germline ends. Germline V CDR1 and CDR2: SGHRS, YFSETQ. The CDR3 sequence is CASTSGRGGNEKLFF. For the CDR3, the DNA is TGCGCCAGCACCTCTGGACGGGGGGGTAATGAAAAACTGTTTTTT.

Only a few counts were recorded for this clone. The chain is built from TRBV7-9 and TRBJ1-1, with TRBD1 matching 9 bases. Germline lookup yields CDR1 SEHNR and CDR2 FQNEAQ (reference sequence). CDR3 size: 15 residues. Trimming cost V 4 bases and J 1 base; bases outside gene matches: 4. CDR3 bases: TGTGCCAGCAGCTACGAGACAGGGGGGAACACTGAAGCTTTCTTT. This encodes CASSYETGGNTEAFF.

The chain has TRBV29-1 and TRBJ2-1; TRBD2 matches at 15 bases. V was clipped by 7 bases and J by 7 bases; unmatched bases: 2. CDR3 length equals 13 residues. CDR1 SQVTM and CDR2 ANQGSEA come from the germline V gene. Written as DNA, the CDR3 is TGCAGCGGTGGGACTAGCGGGAGGAATGAGCAGTTCTTC. Residues: CSGGTSGRNEQFF.

In nucleotides, the CDR3 is TGTGCCAGCAGCCAATTTTACAGGGGGAACAATGAGCAGTTCTTC. Protein sequence: CASSQFYRGNNEQFF. The V call is TRBV11-2, the J call TRBJ2-1; 8 positions agree with TRBD1. The CDR3 has 15 residues. Germline V lookup: CDR1 SGHAT, CDR2 FQNNGV. With V trimmed by 5 bases and J by 5 bases, 8 bases remained unmatched. Full variable domain (missing parts from reference TRBV11-2 and TRBJ2-1): EAGVAQSPRYKIIEKRQSVAFWCNPISGHATLYWYQQILGQGPKLLIQFQNNGVVDDSQLPKDRFSAERLKGVDSTLKIQPAKLEDSAVYLCASSQFYRGNNEQFFGPGTRLTVL.

The genes are TRBV24-1 and TRBJ2-2; TRBD1 agrees at 9 bases. Per germline, CDR1 KGHDR and CDR2 SFDVKD. CDR3 length equals 18 residues. The ends lost 2 bases at V and 6 bases at J; junction bases unmatched: 12. In DNA, the CDR3 is TGTGCCACCAGTGATTCCCGCCATGGGACAGGGAGGGCCGGGGAGCTGTTTTTT. Translation gives CATSDSRHGTGRAGELFF.

The genes are TRBV6-5 and TRBJ2-1; 13 nucleotides match TRBD2. Germline V CDR1 and CDR2: MNHEY, SVGAGI. After removal of 6 bases from V and 7 bases from J, the junction contained 6 bases not matched to a gene. This CDR3 spans 15 amino acids. The DNA of the CDR3 is TGTGCCAGCAGCCGACTAGCGGGAGGCCGGAATGAGCAGTTCTTC. It translates to CASSRLAGGRNEQFF.

V is TRBV6-1 and J is TRBJ2-3; D remains unclear. CDR3 length equals 14 residues. The V gene's germline CDR1 is MNHNS and CDR2 SASEGT. V was shortened by 2 bases and J by 6 bases, with 12 bases between the two germline ends. The CDR3 region is CASSEPFQPDTQYF. As DNA, the CDR3 is TGTGCCAGCAGTGAACCCTTCCAGCCGGATACGCAGTATTTT.

V gene TRBV5-1 combines with J gene TRBJ2-7; D is possibly TRBD1 (6 bases). V lost 3 bases to trimming and J lost 6 bases, with 16 bases between them. The CDR3 is 14 residues long. CDR1 and CDR2 (germline): SGHRS, YFSETQ. The CDR3 sequence is CASSSLPGATEQYF. The CDR3 bases are TGCGCCAGCAGCTCTCTTCCAGGGGCAACCGAGCAGTACTTC.